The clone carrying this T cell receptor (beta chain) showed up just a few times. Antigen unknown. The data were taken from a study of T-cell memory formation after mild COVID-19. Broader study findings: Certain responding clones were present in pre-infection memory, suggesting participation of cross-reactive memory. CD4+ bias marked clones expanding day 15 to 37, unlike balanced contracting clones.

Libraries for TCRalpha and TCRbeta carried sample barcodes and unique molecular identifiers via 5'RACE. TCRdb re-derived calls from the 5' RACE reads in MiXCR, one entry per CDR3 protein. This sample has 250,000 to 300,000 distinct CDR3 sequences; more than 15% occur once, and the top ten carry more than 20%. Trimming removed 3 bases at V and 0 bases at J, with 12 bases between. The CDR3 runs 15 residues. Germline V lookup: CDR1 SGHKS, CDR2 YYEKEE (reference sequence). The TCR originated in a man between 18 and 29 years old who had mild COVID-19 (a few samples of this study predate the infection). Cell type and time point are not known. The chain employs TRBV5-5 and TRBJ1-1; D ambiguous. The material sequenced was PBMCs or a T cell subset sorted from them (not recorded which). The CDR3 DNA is TGTGCCAGCAGCTCGGACGGTACCCTGAACACTGAAGCTTTCTTT. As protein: CASSSDGTLNTEAFF.